These 8 T cell receptor beta chains were all obtained from the same sample, sequenced in a study of cytomegalovirus exposure and HLA in healthy donors. The PCR contained 60 Vbeta and 13 Jbeta primers. Only in-frame clones appear in the TCRdb table, and some are missing; sequencing was by immunoSEQ multiplex PCR. The sample has around 90,000 clones; about two thirds are singletons. Sequencing used PBMCs. These receptors originate from a boy aged 5-17 years in good health and CMV-seropositive.

This clone was seen a handful of times. J is TRBJ2-1 and V is TRBV7-2, with 8 bases matching TRBD1. CDR1 SGHTA and CDR2 FQGNSA come from the germline V gene. The CDR3 spans 14 residues. Unmatched junction bases numbered 9, after V lost 7 bases and J lost 7 bases. CDR3 coding DNA: TGTGCCAGCATCTCGGACAGGGTGGGGAATGAGCAGTTCTTC. It translates to CASISDRVGNEQFF.

DNA of the CDR3: TGTGCCAGCAGCTTACCACTTCTAGGGGATGAGCAGTTCTTC. Translation: CASSLPLLGDEQFF. The rearrangement uses TRBV7-9 and TRBJ2-1; D may be TRBD1 (5 bases). Germline-derived CDR1 and CDR2 are SEHNR and FQNEAQ (reference sequence). The V end was cut by 2 bases, the J end by 8 bases, with 13 bases between. The CDR3 is 14 residues long.

J is TRBJ1-1 and V is TRBV19, with TRBD1 as a possible D gene (6 bases). Between the trimmed V and J ends, which lost 1 base and 1 base, there was a span of 7 bases. CDR1 and CDR2 from the germline V gene are LNHDA and SQIVND (reference sequence). This CDR3 spans 14 amino acids. Written as DNA, the CDR3 is TGTGCCAGTAGTATAGGGGGACAGAACACTGAAGCTTTCTTT. Translation: CASSIGGQNTEAFF.

This clone was observed a few times. This sequence joins TRBV5-1 and TRBJ2-5; maybe TRBD1 (6 bases). With 6 bases removed from V and 5 bases from J, the gap between germline ends came to 29 bases. Germline CDR1 SGHRS, CDR2 YFSETQ. This CDR3 comprises 18 residues. CDR3 sequence reads: CASKPGKLDQGPVETQYF. In DNA, the CDR3 is TGCGCCAGCAAACCTGGGAAATTGGACCAGGGGCCGGTCGAGACCCAGTACTTC. Filled out from reference TRBV5-1 and TRBJ2-5, the complete variable domain reads KAGVTQTPRYLIKTRGQQVTLSCSPISGHRSVSWYQQTPGQGLQFLFEYFSETQRNKGNFPGRFSGRQFSNSRSEMNVSTLELGDSALYLCASKPGKLDQGPVETQYFGPGTRLLVL.

The chain recombines TRBV30 with TRBJ1-1; D uncertain. Germline V gene data show CDR1 as GTSNPN and CDR2 as SVGIG (reference sequence). The CDR3 has 12 residues. Trimming stripped 3 bases from V and 5 bases from J, with 10 bases between. The CDR3 here is CAWSLGGTEAFF. The CDR3 nucleotides are TGTGCCTGGAGCCTAGGAGGGACTGAAGCTTTCTTT.

There are a few counts of this clone. V is TRBV27 and J is TRBJ2-2; no reliable D call. In germline, CDR1 is MNHEY, CDR2 SMNVEV (reference sequence). V was pared by 5 bases and J by 1 base, with 8 bases between. This CDR3 comprises 14 residues. The CDR3 DNA is TGTGCCAGCAGTCCAGGAAGGAACACCGGGGAGCTGTTTTTT. Protein sequence: CASSPGRNTGELFF.

This clone was counted between two and nine times. J is TRBJ1-1 and V is TRBV5-1, with TRBD1 as a possible D gene (5 bases). CDR1 is SGHRS and CDR2 is YFSETQ in the germline V gene. Trimming stripped 0 bases from V and 4 bases from J, with 22 bases between. The length of the CDR3 is 18 residues. The CDR3 DNA reads TGCGCCAGCAGCTTGGGGGGGTGGGCTGGGGGGTTGATCACTGAAGCTTTCTTT. Its translation: CASSLGGWAGGLITEAFF.

The chain recombines TRBV7-2 with TRBJ1-5, with 8 bases aligning to TRBD1. Germline loops: CDR1 SGHTA, CDR2 FQGNSA. There are 16 residues in the CDR3. Trimming removed 5 bases from V and 0 bases from J; junction bases left unmatched: 6. The CDR3 DNA follows: TGTGCCAGCAGCCTCGGGACAGGCCCTAGCAATCAGCCCCAGCATTTT. Its protein product is CASSLGTGPSNQPQHF. Using reference TRBV7-2 and TRBJ1-5 for the parts outside the CDR3, the full variable domain is GAGVSQSPSNKVTEKGKDVELRCDPISGHTALYWYRQSLGQGLEFLIYFQGNSAPDKSGLPSDRFSAERTGGSVSTLTIQRTQQEDSAVYLCASSLGTGPSNQPQHFGDGTRLSIL.